One and the same sample provided the 29 T cell receptor beta chains below, sequenced in a study of cytomegalovirus exposure and HLA in healthy donors. PCR employed 60 Vbeta and 13 Jbeta primers. TCRdb's table, derived via immunoSEQ multiplex PCR, lists solely in-frame clones and lacks some. The sample holds 110,000 or so clones; around 77% are singletons and the top ten take about 5.4%. Sequenced: PBMCs. The source is a woman under 40 in good health and CMV-seropositive.

V and J are TRBV5-6 and TRBJ1-2; D unresolved. V was trimmed by 2 bases and J by 8 bases, leaving 7 bases between them. Germline assignment: CDR1 SGHDT and CDR2 YYEEEE. The CDR3 contains 11 residues. The CDR3 reads CASSLSSGYTF. The CDR3 nucleotides read TGTGCCAGCAGCTTATCATCCGGCTACACCTTC.

V and J are TRBV6-5 and TRBJ1-2; D gene uncertain. Germline assignment: CDR1 MNHEY and CDR2 SVGAGI. Trimming left V 6 bases short and J 4 bases short, with 12 bases between. The CDR3 is made up of 13 amino acids. Here the CDR3 DNA reads TGTGCCAGCAGCCGCGAACGGGGCTATGGCTACACCTTC. Encoded protein: CASSRERGYGYTF.

The chain carries TRBV29-1 and TRBJ2-5; 9 nucleotides align to TRBD2. Germline CDR1 reads SQVTM; CDR2 reads ANQGSEA. The CDR3 totals 14 residues. With V trimmed by 6 bases and J by 4 bases, 9 bases remained unmatched. The CDR3 DNA is TGCAGCGTCGATAATAGCGGGAGCGGAGAGACCCAGTACTTC. Residues: CSVDNSGSGETQYF.

This clone was seen a few times. This sequence joins TRBV5-1 and TRBJ1-1, with TRBD1 matching 7 bases. V was pared by 1 base and J by 6 bases, with 0 bases of the junction left unmatched. CDR3 length equals 12 residues. CDR1 and CDR2 from the germline V gene are SGHRS and YFSETQ. The CDR3 sequence: CASSLTGAEAFF. CDR3 coding DNA: TGCGCCAGCAGCTTGACAGGGGCTGAAGCTTTCTTT. The variable domain in full, completed from reference TRBV5-1 and TRBJ1-1, reads KAGVTQTPRYLIKTRGQQVTLSCSPISGHRSVSWYQQTPGQGLQFLFEYFSETQRNKGNFPGRFSGRQFSNSRSEMNVSTLELGDSALYLCASSLTGAEAFFGQGTRLTVV.

The chain is built from TRBV4-1 and TRBJ1-2; weak D call: TRBD1 (5 bases). This CDR3 comprises 12 residues. The germline CDR1 and CDR2 sequences are MGHRA and YSYEKL. Trimming pared 5 bases from V and 4 bases from J, leaving 8 bases between. This CDR3 reads CASSRGPYGYTF. The CDR3 region has the DNA TGCGCCAGCAGCAGGGGTCCCTATGGCTACACCTTC.

The gene calls are TRBV6-1 and TRBJ2-7, with 13 bases lining up with TRBD2. The CDR3 has 16 amino acids. Germline V lookup: CDR1 MNHNS, CDR2 SASEGT. J was trimmed by 6 bases and V by 6 bases; bases with no gene match: 11. This CDR3 is CASREPGLAGSGEQYF. In DNA form, the CDR3 reads TGTGCCAGCAGGGAACCGGGACTAGCGGGATCGGGCGAGCAGTACTTC.

The chain combines TRBV30 with TRBJ1-2; the D is unclear. Deletions cut 8 bases from V and 1 base from J, with 8 bases between. Germline lookup yields CDR1 GTSNPN and CDR2 SVGIG (reference sequence). CDR3 length: 11 amino acids. The DNA for the CDR3 is TGTGCCGGCAGGTATAACTATGGCTACACCTTC. Encoded protein: CAGRYNYGYTF.

V and J are TRBV5-1 and TRBJ2-2; 13 positions agree with TRBD2. Looked up from germline, CDR1 is SGHRS and CDR2 is YFSETQ. The trim removed 4 bases at V and 6 bases at J, leaving 3 bases unmatched. This CDR3 comprises 15 residues. The CDR3 loop is CASSGLAGEAGELFF. CDR3 nucleotide sequence: TGCGCCAGCAGCGGACTAGCGGGGGAGGCCGGGGAGCTGTTTTTT.

V usage is TRBV10-3 and J usage is TRBJ2-7; D unresolved. The germline V gene encodes CDR1 ENHRY and CDR2 SYGVKD. The CDR3 consists of 12 residues. Trimming left V 3 bases short and J 2 bases short, with 5 bases between. In nucleotides, the CDR3 is TGTGCCATCAGTGACATCCCCTACGAGCAGTACTTC. It yields the protein CAISDIPYEQYF.

The chain has TRBV4-1 and TRBJ2-3, with D possibly TRBD2 on 5 matching bases. Germline-derived CDR1 and CDR2 are MGHRA and YSYEKL. Trimming removed 1 base at V and 0 bases at J, with 11 bases between. CDR3 length: 16 residues. The CDR3 sequence is CASSQVPRVSTDTQYF. The CDR3, as DNA: TGCGCCAGCAGCCAAGTTCCGCGGGTGAGCACAGATACGCAGTATTTT.

V and J are TRBV18 and TRBJ2-7; D is uncertain. Germline loops: CDR1 KGHSH, CDR2 LQKENI. The CDR3 spans 16 residues. Trimming cost V 3 bases and J 0 bases, with 15 bases left between them. This CDR3 is CASSPTGVSPSYEQYF. The CDR3, as DNA: TGTGCCAGCTCACCGACGGGTGTATCACCCTCCTACGAGCAGTACTTC. Based on the CDR3 plus reference TRBV18 and TRBJ2-7, the full variable domain is NAGVMQNPRHLVRRRGQEARLRCSPMKGHSHVYWYRQLPEEGLKFMVYLQKENIIDESGMPKERFSAEFPKEGPSILRIQQVVRGDSAAYFCASSPTGVSPSYEQYFGPGTRLTVT.

The J gene is TRBJ1-1, the V gene TRBV2; 7 nucleotides match TRBD1. This CDR3 region has 13 residues. Per the germline V gene, CDR1 is SNHLY and CDR2 is FYNNEI. The trim removed 8 bases at V and 2 bases at J, leaving 5 bases unmatched. The DNA for the CDR3 is TGTGCCAGCCACGACAGGGCCAACACTGAAGCTTTCTTT. Protein product: CASHDRANTEAFF.

In its sample, this clone was seen a few times. This chain connects TRBV6-5 to TRBJ1-3, with D unresolved. The CDR3 loop spans 14 amino acids. Trimming pared 5 bases from V and 0 bases from J, leaving 8 bases between. CDR1 is MNHEY, CDR2 SVGAGI, per germline. As DNA, the CDR3 is TGTGCCAGCAGTACGGACTACTCTGGAAACACCATATATTTT. This translates into CASSTDYSGNTIYF.

V and J are TRBV5-1 and TRBJ2-2, with TRBD2 identical over 12 bases. The CDR3 runs 16 residues. Germline trimming cut 2 bases from V and 5 bases from J; bases unmatched to any gene: 4. Germline V gene data show CDR1 as SGHRS and CDR2 as YFSETQ. CDR3 DNA: TGCGCCAGCAGCTTACTAGCGGGGGGAGAGACCGGGGAGCTGTTTTTT. Translating gives CASSLLAGGETGELFF.

V usage is TRBV6-5 and J usage is TRBJ2-7; tentative D call: TRBD2 (5 bases). Trimming removed 0 bases at V and 3 bases at J, with 9 bases between. This CDR3 region has 14 residues. The germline CDR1 and CDR2 sequences are MNHEY and SVGAGI. CDR3 bases: TGTGCCAGCAGTTACTCGACCAGCGGCTACGAGCAGTACTTC. This sequence encodes CASSYSTSGYEQYF.

The V call is TRBV6-1, the J call TRBJ2-2, with 7 nucleotides matching TRBD1. There are 15 residues in the CDR3. V gave up 6 bases and J gave up 6 bases; unmatched junction bases: 10. Germline loops: CDR1 MNHNS, CDR2 SASEGT. The CDR3: CASRVTGYLAGELFF. The CDR3 DNA reads TGTGCCAGCAGGGTGACAGGGTACCTTGCCGGGGAGCTGTTTTTT.

The chain is built from TRBV10-3 and TRBJ2-7; 10 nucleotides match TRBD1. The CDR3 totals 14 residues. Trimming cost V 6 bases and J 5 bases; bases outside gene matches: 7. CDR1 ENHRY and CDR2 SYGVKD come from the germline V gene. In nucleotides, the CDR3 is TGTGCCATCAGCGGAGGACAGGGGGTCAACGAGCAGTACTTC. Translation: CAISGGQGVNEQYF.

The V call is TRBV29-1, the J call TRBJ2-7; TRBD1 aligns across 8 bases. Per germline, CDR1 SQVTM and CDR2 ANQGSEA. With 8 bases clipped from V and 0 bases from J, the junction kept 6 bases outside the gene matches. The length of the CDR3 is 13 residues. CDR3 in DNA: TGCAGCTCTCGACAGGGGAGCTCCTACGAGCAGTACTTC. This sequence encodes CSSRQGSSYEQYF.

This chain connects TRBV18 to TRBJ2-7, with a tentative D call TRBD1 (5 bases). This CDR3 region has 15 residues. Germline CDR1 and CDR2: KGHSH and LQKENI. The germline V and J ends were trimmed by 2 bases and 4 bases, with 15 bases remaining between them. The CDR3 here is CASSPDWGLGYEQYF. In DNA, the CDR3 is TGTGCCAGCTCACCAGATTGGGGCTTAGGATACGAGCAGTACTTC.

This clone has just one count. V gene TRBV5-1 combines with J gene TRBJ2-7; TRBD2 might be the D (5 bases). The ends were cut back, 4 bases at V and 5 bases at J, with 16 bases in the middle. In germline, CDR1 is SGHRS, CDR2 YFSETQ. This CDR3 spans 14 amino acids. CDR3 coding DNA: TGCGCCAGCAGCCCCGGGGAGCCCGGTAACGAGCAGTACTTC. Its translation: CASSPGEPGNEQYF.

The chain links TRBV9 to TRBJ2-2, with TRBD2 identical over 11 bases. CDR1 is SGDLS and CDR2 is YYNGEE in the germline V gene. This CDR3 is 17 amino acids long. Trimming cost V 2 bases and J 4 bases; bases outside gene matches: 7. The CDR3 loop is CASSVHSGRAATGELFF. CDR3 bases: TGTGCCAGCAGCGTTCATAGCGGGAGGGCCGCCACCGGGGAGCTGTTTTTT.

The chain recombines TRBV10-3 with TRBJ2-7; TRBD1 agrees at 8 bases. The V and J ends lost 3 bases and 1 base, in that order; junction bases with no gene match: 8. CDR3 size: 16 residues. Per the germline V gene, CDR1 is ENHRY and CDR2 is SYGVKD. CDR3: CAISEPGQGRSYEQYF. CDR3 in DNA: TGTGCCATCAGTGAACCCGGACAGGGAAGGTCCTACGAGCAGTACTTC.

The gene calls are TRBV4-2 and TRBJ1-5; 11 bases align to TRBD1. Germline lookup yields CDR1 LGHNA and CDR2 YNFKEQ. V trimming: 0 bases; J trimming: 7 bases; junction bases outside the gene matches: 5. The CDR3 runs to 16 residues. In DNA form, the CDR3 reads TGTGCCAGCAGCCAAGAGGGACAGGGGGTCGTACAGCCCCAGCATTTT. It translates to CASSQEGQGVVQPQHF.

Points on this clone: Other DNA sequences of this sample code for an identical CDR3. The chain carries TRBV9 and TRBJ2-7; D is perhaps TRBD1 (6 bases). Trimming cost V 2 bases and J 2 bases, with 8 bases left between them. This CDR3 has 13 amino acids. CDR1 is SGDLS, CDR2 YYNGEE, per germline. CDR3 nucleotides: TGTGCCAGCAGCGTCGGACAGACCTACGAGCAGTACTTC. Encoded protein: CASSVGQTYEQYF.

The rearrangement links TRBV6-1 to TRBJ2-2; D uncertain. V shed 5 bases and J shed 1 base, with 11 bases lying between them. Germline-derived CDR1 and CDR2 are MNHNS and SASEGT. CDR3 length: 15 amino acids. The CDR3 nucleotides read TGTGCCAGCAGTTTCCAAGACTGGAACACCGGGGAGCTGTTTTTT. This gives the protein CASSFQDWNTGELFF.

The CDR3: CASSLVWTQETQYF. CDR3 bases: TGTGCCAGCAGCTTAGTTTGGACTCAAGAGACCCAGTACTTC. The chain couples TRBV7-9 to TRBJ2-5, with a tentative D call TRBD2 (5 bases). The CDR3 sequence is 14 residues long. Between the trimmed V and J ends, which lost 1 base and 2 bases, there was a span of 8 bases. The germline V gene encodes CDR1 SEHNR and CDR2 FQNEAQ (reference sequence). Variable domain in full (rest from reference TRBV7-9 and TRBJ2-5): DTGVSQNPRHKITKRGQNVTFRCDPISEHNRLYWYRQTLGQGPEFLTYFQNEAQLEKSRLLSDRFSAERPKGSFSTLEIQRTEQGDSAMYLCASSLVWTQETQYFGPGTRLLVL.

The sample holds one count of this clone. The CDR3 reads CASSARVYEQYF. As DNA, the CDR3 is TGTGCCAGCTCCGCCAGGGTCTACGAGCAGTACTTC. V is TRBV2 and J is TRBJ2-7; D is perhaps TRBD1 (5 bases). The ends were cut back, 8 bases at V and 3 bases at J, with 11 bases in the middle. The CDR3 extends over 12 amino acids. CDR1 is SNHLY and CDR2 is FYNNEI in the germline V gene.

This clone has only a few counts. This sequence joins TRBV27 and TRBJ2-7, with D maybe TRBD1 (6 bases). Trimming stripped 5 bases from V and 5 bases from J, with 16 bases between. This CDR3 has 14 amino acids. In germline, CDR1 is MNHEY, CDR2 SMNVEV (reference sequence). CDR3: CASSPSTGMDEQYF. The CDR3, as DNA: TGTGCCAGCAGTCCCTCCACAGGGATGGACGAGCAGTACTTC.

This chain uses TRBV7-8 with TRBJ1-2, with D possibly being TRBD1 (6 bases). The V gene's germline CDR1 is SGHVS and CDR2 FQNEAQ. The CDR3 has 14 residues. The germline V and J ends were trimmed by 6 bases and 2 bases, with 13 bases remaining between them. CDR3 sequence reads: CASSPNGQNYGYTF. The DNA of the CDR3 is TGTGCCAGCAGTCCAAACGGACAGAACTATGGCTACACCTTC.